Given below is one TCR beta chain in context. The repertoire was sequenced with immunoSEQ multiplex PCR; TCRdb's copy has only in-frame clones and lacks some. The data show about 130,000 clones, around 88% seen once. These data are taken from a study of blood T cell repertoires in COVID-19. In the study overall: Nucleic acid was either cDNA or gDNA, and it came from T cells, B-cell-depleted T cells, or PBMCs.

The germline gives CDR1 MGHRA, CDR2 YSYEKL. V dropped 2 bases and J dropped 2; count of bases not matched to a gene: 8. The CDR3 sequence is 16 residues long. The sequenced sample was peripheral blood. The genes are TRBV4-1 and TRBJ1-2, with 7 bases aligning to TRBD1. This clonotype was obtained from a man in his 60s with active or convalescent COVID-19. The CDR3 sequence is CASSQYRDRHNYGYTF. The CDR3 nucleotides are TGCGCCAGCAGCCAATACCGGGACAGACACAACTATGGCTACACCTTC.